The sequence of this TCR beta chain was determined in a study of graft-versus-host responses after intestinal transplantation. Study background: The study gave all recipients anti-thymocyte globulin induction, then tacrolimus and steroids for three to four years. The study's findings and limits: Maximum circulating GvH clone levels tracked with early post-transplant HvG decreases.

The length of the CDR3 is 15 residues. The ends were cut back, 1 base at V and 4 bases at J, with 11 bases in the middle. Germline-derived CDR1 and CDR2 are MGHRA and YSYEKL. Here immunoSEQ multiplex PCR was the method, and the copy in TCRdb shows in-frame clones only, minus some. Altogether tens of thousands of clones are present, approximately 80% being singletons, with the ten largest covering 0.39%. Worth noting for this clone: The antigen remains unidentified.

The gene calls are TRBV4-1 and TRBJ1-5, with D tentatively TRBD1 (5 bases). This receptor was obtained from a human donor who was the organ donor for an intestinal transplant. Specimen: unstimulated CD4+ T cells sorted from spleen or lymph node cells, collected before transplant. Here the CDR3 reads CASSQVVGGNQPQHF. The DNA for the CDR3 is TGCGCCAGCAGCCAAGTTGTGGGGGGTAATCAGCCCCAGCATTTT.